The 17 T cell receptor beta chains reported below all come from one sample, sequenced in a study of OX40 agonist ivuxolimab in advanced cancers. Produced via immunoSEQ multiplex PCR; TCRdb's table is partial and in-frame only. The sample gives some 35,000 clones, more than 70% of which show up once; 7% to 10% is in the top ten. This sample comprised CD4+ or CD8+ T cells sorted from blood, obtained in a trial of the OX40 agonist ivuxolimab. The receptors here all came from an adult with an advanced solid tumor such as melanoma, head and neck, liver or kidney cancer.

The chain uses TRBV5-1 and TRBJ1-3; the D is unclear. CDR3 length: 14 residues. Germline CDR1 reads SGHRS; CDR2 reads YFSETQ. The V gene lost 4 bases and the J gene lost 0 bases, with 8 bases spanning the gap. As DNA, the CDR3 is TGCGCCAGCAGCCTTGATAGCTCTGGAAACACCATATATTTT. This codes for CASSLDSSGNTIYF.

J is TRBJ2-7 and V is TRBV12-2; TRBD2 is the table's D call and was not checked against the DNA. TRBV12-2 is marked as a pseudogene. The CDR3 length is 11 residues. CDR3 nucleotides: TGTGCAAGTCGCCCCTCTTACGAGCAGTACTTC. Translating it yields CASRPSYEQYF.

The CDR3 reads CASSFTRRGTGGSTDTQYF. In DNA form, the CDR3 reads TGTGCCAGCAGCTTTACCCGCCGAGGGACAGGGGGAAGCACAGATACGCAGTATTTT. The chain joins TRBV7-2 to TRBJ2-3; 11 bases line up with TRBD1. Germline assignment: CDR1 SGHTA and CDR2 FQGNSA. V was pared by 3 bases and J by 0 bases, with 11 bases of the junction left unmatched. The CDR3 covers 19 residues.

The V gene is TRBV4-2, the J gene TRBJ1-2; the D gene is possibly TRBD1 (5 bases). Germline values: CDR1 LGHNA, CDR2 YNFKEQ. The CDR3 contains 14 residues. Trimming took 3 bases from V and 4 from J, leaving 12 bases between them. CDR3 region: CASSQGGAIYGYTF. CDR3 DNA: TGTGCCAGCAGCCAGGGTGGGGCGATCTATGGCTACACCTTC.

The rearrangement joins TRBV6-1 to TRBJ1-2, with unresolved D. The germline V gene encodes CDR1 MNHNS and CDR2 SASEGT. The CDR3 contains 17 residues. Trimming cost V 3 bases and J 4 bases, with 21 bases left between them. CDR3 sequence: CASSEAVAVALSYGYTF. In DNA, the CDR3 is TGTGCCAGCAGTGAGGCCGTAGCCGTGGCTTTATCCTATGGCTACACCTTC.

The V and J genes are TRBV9 and TRBJ1-4; D remains unclear. The ends were cut back, 3 bases at V and 7 bases at J, with 19 bases in the middle. The germline V gene has CDR1 SGDLS and CDR2 YYNGEE. This CDR3 comprises 16 residues. CDR3 nucleotides: TGTGCCAGCAGCGCCGGGATTCAACAGATAGGTGAAAAACTGTTTTTT. It specifies CASSAGIQQIGEKLFF.

V is TRBV7-2 and J is TRBJ1-4; perhaps TRBD1 as D (5 bases). The CDR3 is 14 residues long. Trimming removed 5 bases at V and 7 bases at J, with 14 bases between. The V gene's germline CDR1 is SGHTA and CDR2 FQGNSA. The CDR3 loop is CASSPGSGGEKLFF. CDR3 in DNA: TGTGCCAGCAGCCCGGGGTCCGGGGGTGAAAAACTGTTTTTT.

Here the CDR3 reads CAINSGRAPDTQYF. The CDR3 nucleotides are TGTGCCATCAACAGCGGGAGGGCCCCAGATACGCAGTATTTT. The chain uses TRBV10-3 and TRBJ2-3, with 10 bases matching TRBD2. This CDR3 contains 14 residues. CDR1 ENHRY and CDR2 SYGVKD come from the germline V gene. The trim removed 7 bases at V and 4 bases at J, leaving 5 bases unmatched.

This chain links TRBV7-8 with TRBJ1-1; tentatively, D is TRBD1 (5 bases). This CDR3 is 14 amino acids long. CDR1 is SGHVS and CDR2 is FQNEAQ in the germline V gene. With 1 base removed from V and 1 base from J, the gap between germline ends came to 7 bases. The CDR3 loop reads CASSLDQGNTEAFF. CDR3 nucleotides: TGTGCCAGCAGCTTAGATCAGGGGAACACTGAAGCTTTCTTT.

This chain uses TRBV7-3 with TRBJ2-1; TRBD1 is a possible D gene (5 bases). Germline CDR1 is SGHTA and CDR2 is FQGTGA. The CDR3 is 15 residues long. V lost 1 base, J lost 4 bases, and 11 bases lay in between. The CDR3 is CASSLSQGQYNEQFF. The CDR3 DNA is TGTGCCAGCAGCTTAAGCCAGGGCCAGTACAATGAGCAGTTCTTC.

The V call is TRBV4-2, the J call TRBJ1-4; D uncertain. The germline V gene encodes CDR1 LGHNA and CDR2 YNFKEQ. CDR3 length equals 14 residues. Trimming left V 3 bases short and J 3 bases short, with 8 bases between. CDR3 protein: CASSQGDANEKLFF. The CDR3, as DNA: TGTGCCAGCAGCCAGGGAGATGCTAATGAAAAACTGTTTTTT.

The rearrangement joins TRBV28 to TRBJ2-3, with D maybe TRBD1 (5 bases). There are 14 residues in the CDR3. Per the germline V gene, CDR1 is MDHEN and CDR2 is SYDVKM. Trimming took off 2 bases at V and 6 bases at J, with 12 bases between the two ends. The CDR3 spells CASSLPPGRDTQYF. The DNA of the CDR3 is TGTGCCAGCAGTTTACCGCCAGGGCGGGATACGCAGTATTTT. The whole variable domain, remainder taken from reference TRBV28 and TRBJ2-3, is DVKVTQSSRYLVKRTGEKVFLECVQDMDHENMFWYRQDPGLGLRLIYFSYDVKMKEKGDIPEGYSVSREKKERFSLILESASTNQTSMYLCASSLPPGRDTQYFGPGTRLTVL.

The chain is built from TRBV30 and TRBJ1-4, with D perhaps matching TRBD1 (5 bases). V was shortened by 1 base and J by 0 bases, with 6 bases between the two germline ends. CDR1 GTSNPN and CDR2 SVGIG come from the germline V gene (reference sequence). This CDR3 has 14 residues. CDR3 DNA: TGTGCCTGGAGTGAGACAGCAACTAATGAAAAACTGTTTTTT. It encodes CAWSETATNEKLFF.

The V and J genes are TRBV7-2 and TRBJ2-7; no firm D call. CDR1 is SGHTA and CDR2 is FQGNSA in the germline V gene. This CDR3 has 13 residues. V lost 6 bases and J lost 1, with 10 bases in between. The CDR3 loop is CASRMTLSYEQYF. In DNA form, the CDR3 reads TGTGCCAGCAGGATGACTCTATCCTACGAGCAGTACTTC.

V gene TRBV19 combines with J gene TRBJ1-1; D is possibly TRBD1 (6 bases). The germline CDR1 and CDR2 sequences are LNHDA and SQIVND (reference sequence). Trimming pared 5 bases from V and 7 bases from J, leaving 17 bases between. The CDR3 has 14 residues. This CDR3 is CASSVRQVGGEAFF. The CDR3 DNA follows: TGTGCCAGTAGTGTAAGACAGGTCGGGGGTGAAGCTTTCTTT.

This clone was found a few times. The V gene is TRBV5-1, the J gene TRBJ1-1; 8 bases are a match to TRBD1. In germline, CDR1 is SGHRS, CDR2 YFSETQ. V shed 6 bases, J shed 6 bases, and the junction held 7 bases outside the gene matches. This CDR3 is 13 amino acids long. The CDR3 DNA reads as TGCGCCAGCACGGGCAGGGGGCTTGCTGAAGCTTTCTTT. Its protein is CASTGRGLAEAFF.

The chain is built from TRBV27 and TRBJ2-1, with 10 bases that match TRBD2. CDR3 length: 17 amino acids. With V trimmed by 9 bases and J by 4 bases, 15 bases remained unmatched. CDR1 is MNHEY, CDR2 SMNVEV, per germline (reference sequence). The CDR3 is CASRYWGRTSGYNEQFF. CDR3 in DNA: TGTGCCAGTAGATATTGGGGGAGGACTAGCGGATACAATGAGCAGTTCTTC.